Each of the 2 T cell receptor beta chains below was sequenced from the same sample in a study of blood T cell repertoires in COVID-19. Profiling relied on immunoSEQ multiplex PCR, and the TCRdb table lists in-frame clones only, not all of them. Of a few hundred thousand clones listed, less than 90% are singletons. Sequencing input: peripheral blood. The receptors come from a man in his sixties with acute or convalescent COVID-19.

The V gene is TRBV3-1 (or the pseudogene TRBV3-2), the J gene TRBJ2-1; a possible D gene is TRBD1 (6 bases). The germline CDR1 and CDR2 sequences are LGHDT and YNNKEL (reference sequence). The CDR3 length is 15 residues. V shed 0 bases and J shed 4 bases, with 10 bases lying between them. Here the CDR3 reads CASSQDQGTYNEQFF. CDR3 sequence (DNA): TGTGCCAGCAGCCAAGATCAGGGGACGTACAATGAGCAGTTCTTC.

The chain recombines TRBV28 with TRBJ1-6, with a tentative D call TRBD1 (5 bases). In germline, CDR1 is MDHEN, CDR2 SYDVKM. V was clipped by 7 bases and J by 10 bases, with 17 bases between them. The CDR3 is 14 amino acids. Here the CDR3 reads CASILGVSGSPLHF. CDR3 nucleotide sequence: TGTGCCAGCATCCTAGGGGTCTCGGGCTCACCCCTCCACTTT.